This T cell receptor (beta chain) was retrieved from a study of T cells in Graves' hyperthyroidism and ophthalmopathy. Across the whole study: Pretreatment peripheral blood was obtained at initial diagnosis. Study results and caveats: Most clonotypes that expanded in the thyroid above 0.001 also showed up in blood.

Template material for amplifying TCR beta CDR3 regions consisted of RNA transcripts. TCR CDR3 underwent first-round RT-PCR with the HTBI primer set. TCRdb fed the multiplex PCR reads into MiXCR, producing one record per CDR3 protein. Of about 380,000 distinct CDR3 sequences detected, roughly 15% appear once; the ten largest clones hold around a fifth. This clonotype showed up just a few times. The antigen remains unidentified. Clinicians diagnosed patients from clinical symptoms, serum thyroxine and TRAb, thyroid ultrasound and orbital computed tomography. The PBMCs were taken from about 10 ml of fresh peripheral blood. V gave up 0 bases and J gave up 8 bases, with 17 bases separating them. This CDR3 spans 15 amino acids. CDR1 is SGDLS, CDR2 YYNGEE, per germline.

The TCR comes from a woman aged 30 to 39 with Graves' ophthalmopathy. The sample was blood. V usage is TRBV9 and J usage is TRBJ1-2; D ambiguous. Written as DNA, the CDR3 is TGTGCCAGCAGCGTAGCCACAAGTCCCGGAGGGGGCTACACCTTC. Protein product: CASSVATSPGGGYTF.